Listed here are 10 T cell receptor beta chains from one sample, sequenced in a study of T-cell memory formation after mild COVID-19. Each CDR3 protein is one row after TCRdb ran MiXCR on the 5' RACE reads. The table has 470,000 or so distinct CDR3 sequences, roughly 20% seen once; the top ten hold approximately 8.1%. Sequencing was carried out using PBMCs or a T cell subset sorted from them (not recorded which). The receptors were gathered from an adult woman who had mild COVID-19 (a few samples of this study predate the infection). Cell type and time point are not known.

This clonotype appeared a few times. The chain joins TRBV6-2 or TRBV6-3 to TRBJ1-3; maybe TRBD1 (6 bases). This CDR3 is built from 15 residues. Trimming pared 2 bases from V and 4 bases from J, leaving 12 bases between. Germline CDR1 MNHEY, CDR2 SVGEGT. CDR3 in amino acids: CASSYPGTTGNTIYF. The CDR3 DNA sequence: TGTGCCAGCAGTTACCCCGGGACAACCGGAAACACCATATATTTT.

V is TRBV7-2 and J is TRBJ2-7; the match to TRBD1 covers 11 bases. The CDR3 contains 20 residues. V shed 5 bases and J 0 bases; nucleotides not matched to a gene: 18. CDR1 is SGHTA, CDR2 FQGNSA, per germline. The DNA of the CDR3 is TGTGCCAGCAGCGATAGCGGCAGCTTCATCGGGACAGGGGGCTCCTACGAGCAGTACTTC. Translation gives CASSDSGSFIGTGGSYEQYF.

The sample holds a few counts of this clonotype. The CDR3 DNA reads as TGCGCCAGCAGCTCGGGATTTCTAGACACAGATACGCAGTATTTT. It yields the protein CASSSGFLDTDTQYF. J is TRBJ2-3 and V is TRBV5-1, with D tentatively TRBD2 (5 bases). Germline V gene lookup returns CDR1 SGHRS and CDR2 YFSETQ. V lost 3 bases to trimming and J lost 2 bases, with 13 bases between them. The CDR3 covers 15 residues.

The chain recombines TRBV12-3 or TRBV12-4 with TRBJ2-5, with D unclear. Trimming removed 6 bases at V and 5 bases at J, with 7 bases between. CDR3 size: 11 residues. The CDR3 DNA follows: TGTGCCAGCAGGACTTCGGAGACCCAGTACTTC. This gives the protein CASRTSETQYF.

The chain joins TRBV20-1 to TRBJ2-1; no firm D call. Germline CDR1 DFQATT, CDR2 SNEGSKA (reference sequence). The CDR3 is made up of 15 amino acids. Trimming removed 1 base from V and 0 bases from J, with 10 bases in between. CDR3 in DNA: TGCAGTGCTAGAGGGGGTTCTTTCTCCTACAATGAGCAGTTCTTC. Translation: CSARGGSFSYNEQFF.

This clonotype has only a few counts. The rearrangement links TRBV6-5 to TRBJ1-2; 8 bases are a match to TRBD1. Trimming removed 0 bases from V and 4 bases from J; junction bases left unmatched: 4. This CDR3 contains 15 residues. CDR1 is MNHEY and CDR2 is SVGAGI in the germline V gene. The chain's CDR3 is CASSYSSDRGYGYTF. In DNA form, the CDR3 reads TGTGCCAGCAGTTACTCTAGCGACAGGGGCTATGGCTACACCTTC.

The genes are TRBV25-1 and TRBJ2-1, with D maybe TRBD1 (6 bases). Trimming took 3 bases from V and 6 from J, leaving 12 bases between them. There are 14 residues in the CDR3. Germline V gives CDR1 MGHDK, CDR2 SYGVNS. In nucleotides, the CDR3 is TGTGCCAGCAGTGACAGGGGTTCCCTCAATGAGCAGTTCTTC. Translating it yields CASSDRGSLNEQFF. Complete variable domain (other parts from reference TRBV25-1 and TRBJ2-1): EADIYQTPRYLVIGTGKKITLECSQTMGHDKMYWYQQDPGMELHLIHYSYGVNSTEKGDLSSESTVSRIRTEHFPLTLESARPSHTSQYLCASSDRGSLNEQFFGPGTRLTVL.

The chain has TRBV6-5 and TRBJ1-1; D might be TRBD1 (6 bases). Trimming shortened V by 2 bases and J by 4 bases, and 14 bases separated the two germline ends. The CDR3 covers 15 residues. The V gene's germline CDR1 is MNHEY and CDR2 SVGAGI. The CDR3 region is CASSYEGAGVTEAFF. For the CDR3, the DNA is TGTGCCAGCAGTTACGAAGGGGCAGGGGTCACTGAAGCTTTCTTT.

The chain is built from TRBV7-2 and TRBJ2-1, with D unresolved. The V end lost 8 bases, the J end lost 9 bases, and 20 bases lay between the germline ends. The V gene's germline CDR1 is SGHTA and CDR2 FQGNSA. CDR3 size: 14 residues. This CDR3 is CASGYLHSVGEQFF. Here the CDR3 DNA reads TGTGCCAGCGGGTACCTTCACAGTGTCGGTGAGCAGTTCTTC.

This clonotype was recorded many times. In DNA, the CDR3 is TGCGCCAGCAGCCAACGTTGGAGTCCAGGGGCTCCTACTCGGTACAATGAGCAGTTCTTC. Protein product: CASSQRWSPGAPTRYNEQFF. The rearrangement joins TRBV5-1 to TRBJ2-1; weak D call: TRBD1 (6 bases). The CDR3 has 20 residues. Germline V gene sequence: CDR1 SGHRS, CDR2 YFSETQ. V lost 4 bases to trimming and J lost 4 bases, with 30 bases between them.